This section outlines one TCR beta chain sequence together with its context. This clonotype was observed a handful of times. Its cognate antigen has yet to be identified. The record has no base qualities; no much larger clone is one base away. Only healthy Caucasian donors were included. Three pairs of female monozygotic twins, all aged roughly 18 to 29 years, were included in the twin cohort. Positive isolation kits from Invitrogen were used to isolate the CD4+ and CD8+ T cell populations. The sample is drawn from a study of identical twins (dated by TCRdb to about 2016). About the study as a whole: The study deep-sequenced TCR alpha and beta repertoires from monozygotic twins, unrelated adults of various ages and cord blood to test whether fetal clonotypes persist. To rule out contamination, replicate twin experiments were performed at different times with different library preparation protocols.

General conclusions and limits of the study: Recombination models systematically underestimated out-of-frame TCR alpha sharing in monozygotic twins but agreed with sharing between unrelated individuals. Fewer insertions were carried by abundant cord blood beta clonotypes; a weaker similar trend was observed in young adult naive repertoires, while no such trend was observed in memory repertoires. Invariant T cells such as MAIT and iNKT could partly confound zero-insertion analyses, although diverse VJ usage argued against such confounding for most clonotypes. Compared with coincidental sharing between unrelated individuals, out-of-frame TCR alpha sequences shared between twins had an excess of sequences with low generation probability. The excess sharing between twins in beta out-of-frame sequences was weaker because fewer shared sequences reduced the signal-to-noise ratio. Because the same donors could not be followed over many years, the conclusions depended on cross-sectional statistical analysis.

Receptor libraries were prepared by 5' RACE. The listed sequencing device is Illumina HiSeq 2000. A universal primer binding site was added through template switching, and the final cDNA carried a unique molecular identifier so that TCR cDNA molecules could be counted accurately. Specific primers in the conserved constant-segment region were used to synthesize first-strand cDNA for TCR alpha and beta chains. To control for contamination, every cDNA library carried two barcodes: a SMART-Mk sample barcode plus Illumina barcodes. TruSeq adapter sequences along with Illumina sample barcodes were introduced in two successive PCR steps. The Illumina HiSeq platform was used with custom primers to sequence TCR alpha and beta cDNA libraries. As for how the authors treated the data: Raw reads were processed with MiGEC to extract unique molecular identifiers, and MiXCR was used to determine CDR3 positions. For each individual, recombination models were inferred using an EM algorithm with the repgenHMM and IGoR tools. The analysis of shared clonotypes was done with the tcR package in R, with sharing normalized by the product of cloneset sizes. Out-of-frame nonproductive sequences were analyzed to study raw recombination free of thymic and clonal selection effects. The public sequencing data were trimmed at Q25 with fastp and processed into clonotypes with MiXCR by TCRdb, which kept only in-frame beta chains. Each record represents a unique CDR3 protein, reported with the most common genes and DNA among its rows. The V and J calls were not made by the authors but by TCRdb's processing. Across this sample there are 450,000 or so distinct CDR3 sequences, with more than 13% seen only once. The ten largest account for more than 0.8% of the sample.

The CDR3, cysteine through phenylalanine, is 13 amino acids long. The CDR3 DNA has 39 bases and is translated from base 1. The germline V gene specifies MNHNS as CDR1 and SASEGT as CDR2. A distance of 14 bases separates the germline ends of V and J, which lose 5 bases and 9 bases respectively. These data were also reused for a study on yellow fever vaccine responses in identical twins. The second study, in turn, reports: The T cell response to vaccination in identical twins was reported by the authors to appear partly convergent and partly personalized. Focusing on identical twins, the study followed the T cell clones that responded to the vaccine, and did so with precision.

This TCR was recovered from a woman aged 18-35 years in good health. The material sequenced was CD4+ T cells sorted from blood. The chain is made from TRBV6-1 and TRBJ2-1, with the D call perhaps TRBD1 or TRBD2, each one matching 6 bases. The CDR3 protein sequence reads: CASSTLWGAEQFF. The sequenced DNA: TGTGCCAGCAGTACCTTGTGGGGGGCTGAGCAGTTCTTC.